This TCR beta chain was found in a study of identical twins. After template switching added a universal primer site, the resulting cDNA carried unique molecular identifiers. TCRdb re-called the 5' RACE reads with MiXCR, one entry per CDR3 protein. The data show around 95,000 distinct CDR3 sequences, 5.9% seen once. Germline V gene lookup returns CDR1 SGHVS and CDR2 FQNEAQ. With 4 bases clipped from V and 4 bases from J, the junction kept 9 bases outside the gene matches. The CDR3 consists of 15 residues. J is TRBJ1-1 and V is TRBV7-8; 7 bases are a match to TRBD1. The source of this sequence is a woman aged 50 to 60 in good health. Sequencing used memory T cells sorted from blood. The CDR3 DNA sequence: TGTGCCAGCAGCTCTACGACAGGGAGGTTCACTGAAGCTTTCTTT. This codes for CASSSTTGRFTEAFF.